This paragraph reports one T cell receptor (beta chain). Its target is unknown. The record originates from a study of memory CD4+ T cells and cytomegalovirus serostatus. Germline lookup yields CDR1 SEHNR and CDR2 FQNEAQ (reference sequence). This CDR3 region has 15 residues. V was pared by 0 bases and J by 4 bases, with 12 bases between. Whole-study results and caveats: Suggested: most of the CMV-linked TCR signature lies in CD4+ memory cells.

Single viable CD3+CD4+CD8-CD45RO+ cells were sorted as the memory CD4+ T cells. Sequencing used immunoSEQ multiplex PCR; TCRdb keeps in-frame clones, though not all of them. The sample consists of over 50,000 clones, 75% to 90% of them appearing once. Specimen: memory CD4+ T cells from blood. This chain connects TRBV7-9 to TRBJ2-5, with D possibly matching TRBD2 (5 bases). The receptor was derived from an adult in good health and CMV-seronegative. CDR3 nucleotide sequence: TGTGCCAGCAGCTTAGCGTCCCTAGCAGGAGAGACCCAGTACTTC. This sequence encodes CASSLASLAGETQYF.